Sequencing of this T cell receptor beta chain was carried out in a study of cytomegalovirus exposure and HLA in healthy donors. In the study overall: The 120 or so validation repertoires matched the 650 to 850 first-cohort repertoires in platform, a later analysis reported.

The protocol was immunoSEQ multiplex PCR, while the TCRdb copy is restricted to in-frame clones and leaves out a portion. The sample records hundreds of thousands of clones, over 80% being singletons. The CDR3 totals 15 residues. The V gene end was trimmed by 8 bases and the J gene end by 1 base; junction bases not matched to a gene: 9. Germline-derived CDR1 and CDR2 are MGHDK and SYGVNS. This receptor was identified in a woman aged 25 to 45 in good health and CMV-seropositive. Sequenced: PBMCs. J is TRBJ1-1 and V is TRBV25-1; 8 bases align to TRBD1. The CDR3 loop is CASGDTGTGNTEAFF. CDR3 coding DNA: TGTGCCAGCGGGGATACCGGGACAGGGAACACTGAAGCTTTCTTT.